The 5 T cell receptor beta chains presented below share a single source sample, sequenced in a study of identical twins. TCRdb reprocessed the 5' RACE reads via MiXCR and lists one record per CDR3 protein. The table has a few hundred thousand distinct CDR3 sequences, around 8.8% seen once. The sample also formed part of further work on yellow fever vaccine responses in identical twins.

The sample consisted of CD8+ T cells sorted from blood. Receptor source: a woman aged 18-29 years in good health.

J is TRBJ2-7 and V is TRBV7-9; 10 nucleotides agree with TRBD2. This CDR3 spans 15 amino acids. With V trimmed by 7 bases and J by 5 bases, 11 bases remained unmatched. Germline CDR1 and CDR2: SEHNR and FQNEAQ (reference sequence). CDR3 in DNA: TGTGCCAGCACTGACTCTCTAGCGGGAGAGGACGAGCAGTACTTC. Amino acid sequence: CASTDSLAGEDEQYF.

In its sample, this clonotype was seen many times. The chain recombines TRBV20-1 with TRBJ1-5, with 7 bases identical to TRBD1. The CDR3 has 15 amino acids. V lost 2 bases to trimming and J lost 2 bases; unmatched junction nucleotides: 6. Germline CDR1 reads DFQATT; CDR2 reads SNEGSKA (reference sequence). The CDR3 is CSARRRGEGNQPQHF. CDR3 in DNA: TGCAGTGCTAGACGCAGGGGGGAAGGCAATCAGCCCCAGCATTTT.

CDR3 in amino acids: CASSPPAGGEHNEQFF. DNA for the CDR3: TGTGCCAGCAGCCCACCCGCCGGAGGCGAGCACAATGAGCAGTTCTTC. The chain joins TRBV7-2 to TRBJ2-1, with D possibly TRBD2 on 5 matching bases. This CDR3 contains 16 residues. V lost 5 bases to trimming and J lost 5 bases, with 19 bases between them. Germline V CDR1 and CDR2: SGHTA, FQGNSA. Full variable domain (outside the CDR3, taken from reference TRBV7-2 and TRBJ2-1): GAGVSQSPSNKVTEKGKDVELRCDPISGHTALYWYRQSLGQGLEFLIYFQGNSAPDKSGLPSDRFSAERTGGSVSTLTIQRTQQEDSAVYLCASSPPAGGEHNEQFFGPGTRLTVL.

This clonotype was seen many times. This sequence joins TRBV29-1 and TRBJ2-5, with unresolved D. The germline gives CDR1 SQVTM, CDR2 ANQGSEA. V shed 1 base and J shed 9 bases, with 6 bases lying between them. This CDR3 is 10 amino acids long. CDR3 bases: TGCAGCGTTGAAGGGGCGGCCCAGTACTTC. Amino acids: CSVEGAAQYF.

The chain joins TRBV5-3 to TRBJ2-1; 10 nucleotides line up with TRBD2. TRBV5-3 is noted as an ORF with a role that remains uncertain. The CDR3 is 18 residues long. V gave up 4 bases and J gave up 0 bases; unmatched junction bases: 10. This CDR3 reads CARSRDGLAESSYNEQFF. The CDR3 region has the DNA TGTGCCAGAAGCCGAGATGGACTAGCGGAAAGCTCCTACAATGAGCAGTTCTTC.